These 21 T cell receptor beta chains were sequenced from one sample in a study of monozygotic twins with inflammatory bowel disease. TCRdb re-called the 5' RACE reads and gives one entry per CDR3 protein, without DNA. The sample data list 400,000 or so distinct CDR3 sequences. Material for sequencing was blood. The receptors here all came from a human donor with ulcerative colitis or Crohn's disease, or a healthy co-twin of an affected twin (not recorded which).

This chain connects TRBV20-1 to TRBJ2-1; the TCRdb call, TRBD2, lacks DNA for checking. CDR3 length: 16 amino acids. Germline-derived CDR1 and CDR2 are DFQATT and SNEGSKA (reference sequence). CDR3: CSADSRDGSSYNEQFF.

This sequence joins TRBV12-3 or TRBV12-4 and TRBJ2-7; the TCRdb D gene call, TRBD1, has no DNA to confirm it. The CDR3 is made up of 15 amino acids. CDR3 residues: CASSFGGTGGYEQYF.

The chain employs TRBV5-1 and TRBJ2-2; without DNA, the TCRdb call of TRBD1 cannot be checked. CDR3 size: 16 residues. Germline CDR1 reads SGHRS; CDR2 reads YFSETQ. This chain's CDR3 is CASSLWATRNTGELFF.

V usage is TRBV7-2 and J usage is TRBJ2-3. The CDR3 runs to 12 residues. Germline CDR1 and CDR2: SGHTA and FQGNSA. The CDR3: CASSSYRDTQYF. Using reference TRBV7-2 and TRBJ2-3 for the parts outside the CDR3, the full variable domain is GAGVSQSPSNKVTEKGKDVELRCDPISGHTALYWYRQSLGQGLEFLIYFQGNSAPDKSGLPSDRFSAERTGGSVSTLTIQRTQQEDSAVYLCASSSYRDTQYFGPGTRLTVL.

V and J are TRBV3-1 and TRBJ1-3; TCRdb gives TRBD1 as the D gene, but with no DNA this cannot be confirmed. The CDR3 is 16 amino acids. Looked up from germline, CDR1 is LGHDT and CDR2 is YNNKEL (reference sequence). CDR3 residues: CASSPYSPATGNTIYF.

The chain carries TRBV7-2 and TRBJ2-6. The CDR3 totals 15 residues. Germline V lookup: CDR1 SGHTA, CDR2 FQGNSA. The CDR3 loop reads CASRKYPSGANVLTF.

This chain uses TRBV7-7 with TRBJ2-1; the D gene TCRdb calls, TRBD2, cannot be checked with no DNA. The germline V gene has CDR1 SSHAT and CDR2 FNYEAQ (reference sequence). The CDR3 runs to 16 residues. The CDR3 is CASSLDGGTRYNEQFF.

The genes are TRBV12-3 or TRBV12-4 and TRBJ2-1; the D call from TCRdb, TRBD2, cannot be confirmed without DNA. This CDR3 has 11 amino acids. The CDR3 loop is CASDAGTKKRF.

This chain uses TRBV5-5 with TRBJ2-7; TCRdb lists TRBD1, though no DNA is available to test this call. The CDR3 contains 15 residues. Germline CDR1 reads SGHKS; CDR2 reads YYEKEE (reference sequence). The CDR3 sequence: CASSFGTGASYEQYF. Full variable domain (missing parts from reference TRBV5-5 and TRBJ2-7): DAGVTQSPTHLIKTRGQQVTLRCSPISGHKSVSWYQQVLGQGPQFIFQYYEKEERGRGNFPDRFSARQFPNYSSELNVNALLLGDSALYLCASSFGTGASYEQYFGPGTRLTVT.

J is TRBJ1-6 and V is TRBV27. Germline V CDR1 and CDR2: MNHEY, SMNVEV (reference sequence). This CDR3 is 13 amino acids long. CDR3 loop: CASSLTRRSPLHF.

The chain combines TRBV5-1 with TRBJ1-4; with no DNA, the TCRdb D assignment of TRBD1 cannot be verified. Germline-derived CDR1 and CDR2 are SGHRS and YFSETQ. The CDR3 loop spans 16 amino acids. CDR3 in amino acids: CASGPRGDGTNEKLFF.

The chain employs TRBV6-5 and TRBJ2-1; TCRdb reports TRBD2, a call that lacks DNA to check it against. This CDR3 has 16 residues. Germline CDR1 reads MNHEY; CDR2 reads SVGAGI. The CDR3 protein is CASSSPGLATYNEQFF.

J is TRBJ2-7 and V is TRBV27; the D gene TCRdb calls, TRBD1, cannot be checked with no DNA. The CDR3 runs 14 residues. Germline values: CDR1 MNHEY, CDR2 SMNVEV (reference sequence). CDR3 in amino acids: CASTPRNRPYEQYF.

The V call is TRBV20-1, the J call TRBJ2-1; TCRdb designates TRBD2, a call that cannot be tested without DNA. Germline-derived CDR1 and CDR2 are DFQATT and SNEGSKA (reference sequence). The CDR3 length is 14 residues. CDR3 amino acids: CSARRAGGWNEQFF.

V gene TRBV3-1 combines with J gene TRBJ1-2. The CDR3 is made up of 15 amino acids. CDR1 and CDR2 (germline): LGHDT, YNNKEL (reference sequence). The CDR3 protein is CASSQEAAGNYGYTF.

The V call is TRBV29-1, the J call TRBJ1-1; checking the TCRdb D call of TRBD1 is not possible without DNA. This CDR3 is built from 13 residues. Germline V gene data show CDR1 as SQVTM and CDR2 as ANQGSEA. CDR3 protein: CSIRDRGQNEAFF. Complete variable domain (other parts from reference TRBV29-1 and TRBJ1-1): SAVISQKPSRDICQRGTSLTIQCQVDSQVTMMFWYRQQPGQSLTLIATANQGSEATYESGFVIDKFPISRPNLTFSTLTVSNMSPEDSSIYLCSIRDRGQNEAFFGQGTRLTVV.

The chain carries TRBV10-3 and TRBJ2-3; TCRdb designates TRBD1, a call that cannot be tested without DNA. The CDR3 has 15 residues. Per the germline V gene, CDR1 is ENHRY and CDR2 is SYGVKD. The CDR3 loop reads CAISEGGGSTDAQYF.

The chain has TRBV3-1 and TRBJ1-2; checking the TCRdb D call of TRBD1 is not possible without DNA. The germline gives CDR1 LGHDT, CDR2 YNNKEL (reference sequence). CDR3 length: 14 amino acids. The CDR3 loop reads CASSRGGGSDGYTF. The full variable domain, in which reference TRBV3-1 and TRBJ1-2 provide the parts outside the CDR3, is DTAVSQTPKYLVTQMGNDKSIKCEQNLGHDTMYWYKQDSKKFLKIMFSYNNKELIINETVPNRFSPKSPDKAHLNLHINSLELGDSAVYFCASSRGGGSDGYTFGSGTRLTVV.

The chain couples TRBV12-3 or TRBV12-4 to TRBJ2-1; TCRdb's assignment of TRBD1 cannot be checked, as there is no DNA. The CDR3 runs to 14 residues. CDR3 amino acids: CASSQDSDYNEQFF.

The chain combines TRBV18 with TRBJ1-4; TCRdb gives TRBD1 as the D gene, but with no DNA this cannot be confirmed. The germline gives CDR1 KGHSH, CDR2 LQKENI. CDR3 size: 15 residues. The CDR3 reads CASSPPSGLREKLFF.

This chain joins TRBV18 and TRBJ2-7; TCRdb selects TRBD1, and the lack of DNA leaves this call unchecked. Germline CDR1 reads KGHSH; CDR2 reads LQKENI. The CDR3 consists of 14 residues. CDR3 in amino acids: CASSPGTGFYEQYF.